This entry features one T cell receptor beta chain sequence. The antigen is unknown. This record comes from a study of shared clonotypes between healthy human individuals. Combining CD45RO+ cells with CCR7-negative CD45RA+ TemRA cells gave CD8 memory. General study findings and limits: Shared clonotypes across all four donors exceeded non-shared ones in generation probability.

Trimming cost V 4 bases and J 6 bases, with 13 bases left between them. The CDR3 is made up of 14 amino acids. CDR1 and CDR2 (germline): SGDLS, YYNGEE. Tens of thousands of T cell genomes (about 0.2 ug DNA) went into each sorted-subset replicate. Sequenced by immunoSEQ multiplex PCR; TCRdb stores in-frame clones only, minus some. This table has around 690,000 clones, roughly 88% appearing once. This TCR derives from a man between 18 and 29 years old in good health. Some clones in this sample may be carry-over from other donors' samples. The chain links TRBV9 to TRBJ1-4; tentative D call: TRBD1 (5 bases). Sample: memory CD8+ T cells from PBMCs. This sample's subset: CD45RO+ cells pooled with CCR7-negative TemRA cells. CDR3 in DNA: TGTGCCAGCAGCCGCCAGGGAAGGGATGAAAAACTGTTTTTT. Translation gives CASSRQGRDEKLFF.